This TCR beta chain was obtained from a study of T-cell reconstitution after alpha-beta-depleted transplantation in children. Unique molecular identifiers were incorporated during preparation of the TCRbeta library. TCRdb called the PCR reads again in MiXCR, with one record for every CDR3 protein. The table includes about 420,000 distinct CDR3 sequences, 15% to 20% detected once. The study, taken as a whole, reports: The authors attributed T-cell counts and diversity one year after transplant mostly to newly produced T cells. Several hundred expanded graft clones reportedly gave rise to the alpha-beta T cells present about two months after transplant.

The CDR3 length is 16 residues. The junction had 8 bases not matched to a gene; V was cut back by 7 bases and J by 0 bases. CDR1 and CDR2 (germline): SGHTA, FQGNSA. As to this clonotype: Its antigen is as yet unknown.

The sequencing here drew on PBMCs, mostly from graft donor cells, taken 360 days after TCRalphabeta/CD19-depleted stem cell transplant. The chain recombines TRBV7-2 with TRBJ2-1; 8 nucleotides align to TRBD2. This receptor was obtained from a boy younger than two who had a stem cell transplant for Wiskott-Aldrich syndrome, so the T cells may come from the graft donor. The CDR3 reads CASTLSGTLSYNEQFF. DNA of the CDR3: TGTGCCAGCACCCTTAGCGGGACCCTCTCCTACAATGAGCAGTTCTTC.